This T cell receptor (beta chain) was sequenced for a study of T cell responses to AZD1222 COVID-19 vaccine. General study results and limits: Possibly, clonal diversity was underestimated; donors were largely white British and included more females.

Germline loops: CDR1 MDHEN, CDR2 SYDVKM. The trim removed 3 bases at V and 8 bases at J, leaving 9 bases unmatched. The CDR3 is 14 amino acids. Sequencing was performed with immunoSEQ multiplex PCR; in TCRdb, only in-frame clones are kept and a portion is missing. The sample yields around 110,000 clones, 85% to 95% seen once. A remark on this clone: What it binds is not known.

The clonotype was recovered from an adult in good health. The chain employs TRBV28 and TRBJ1-2; 7 bases agree with TRBD1. The input for sequencing was peripheral blood, taken on day 0 of AZD1222 vaccination. CDR3 bases: TGTGCCAGCAGTTTCGCGACCCGGGACAGCGGCTACACCTTC. It is translated as CASSFATRDSGYTF.